This TCR beta chain was sequenced in a study of CD8+ T cells in alopecia areata. Extracted RNA was reverse transcribed into cDNA, the sequencing template. Profiling relied on immunoSEQ multiplex PCR, and the TCRdb table lists in-frame clones only, not all of them. The table lists about 150,000 clones, around 87% of them singletons, with approximately 15% in the top ten. Alopecia areata patients provided lesional scalp punch biopsies and peripheral blood, both collected for the study. Sorted out of PBMCs were CD4+ T cells and CD8+ T cells. Per the germline V gene, CDR1 is SGDLS and CDR2 is YYNGEE. J gave up 0 bases and V 4 bases, and 3 bases lay outside the gene matches. The CDR3 covers 14 residues.

The J gene is TRBJ2-7, the V gene TRBV9, with 8 bases fitting TRBD2. The sample was CD8+ T cells sorted from blood, taken at week 0. The receptor was isolated from a human donor with alopecia areata. The CDR3 reads CASSRTSNSYEQYF. In DNA, the CDR3 is TGTGCCAGCAGCCGGACTAGCAACTCCTACGAGCAGTACTTC. The full variable domain, rest sourced from reference TRBV9 and TRBJ2-7, is DSGVTQTPKHLITATGQRVTLRCSPRSGDLSVYWYQQSLDQGLQFLIQYYNGEERAKGNILERFSAQQFPDLHSELNLSSLELGDSALYFCASSRTSNSYEQYFGPGTRLTVT.